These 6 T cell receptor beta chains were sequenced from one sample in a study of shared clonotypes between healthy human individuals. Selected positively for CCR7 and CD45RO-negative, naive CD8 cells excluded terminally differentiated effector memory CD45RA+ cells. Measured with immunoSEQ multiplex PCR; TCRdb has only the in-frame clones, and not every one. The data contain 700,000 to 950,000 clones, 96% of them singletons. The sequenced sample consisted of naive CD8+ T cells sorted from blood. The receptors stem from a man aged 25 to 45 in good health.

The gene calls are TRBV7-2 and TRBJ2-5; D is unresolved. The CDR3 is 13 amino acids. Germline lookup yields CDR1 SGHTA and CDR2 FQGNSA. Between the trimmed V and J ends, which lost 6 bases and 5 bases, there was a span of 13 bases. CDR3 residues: CASSLGPMETQYF. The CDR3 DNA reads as TGTGCCAGCAGTCTCGGACCCATGGAGACCCAGTACTTC.

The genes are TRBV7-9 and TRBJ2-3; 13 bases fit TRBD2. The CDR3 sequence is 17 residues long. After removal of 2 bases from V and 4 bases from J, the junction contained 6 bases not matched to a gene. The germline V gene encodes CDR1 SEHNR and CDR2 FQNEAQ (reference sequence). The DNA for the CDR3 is TGTGCCAGCAGCTTATTCGGACTAGCGGGAGCGGCAGATACGCAGTATTTT. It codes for CASSLFGLAGAADTQYF. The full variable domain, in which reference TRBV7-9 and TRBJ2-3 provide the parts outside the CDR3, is DTGVSQNPRHKITKRGQNVTFRCDPISEHNRLYWYRQTLGQGPEFLTYFQNEAQLEKSRLLSDRFSAERPKGSFSTLEIQRTEQGDSAMYLCASSLFGLAGAADTQYFGPGTRLTVL.

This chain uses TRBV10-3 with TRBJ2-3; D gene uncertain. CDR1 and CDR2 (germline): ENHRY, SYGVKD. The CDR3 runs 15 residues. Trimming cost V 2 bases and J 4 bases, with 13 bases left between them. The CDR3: CAISEEAAPADTQYF. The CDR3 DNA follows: TGTGCCATCAGTGAGGAGGCGGCGCCCGCAGATACGCAGTATTTT.

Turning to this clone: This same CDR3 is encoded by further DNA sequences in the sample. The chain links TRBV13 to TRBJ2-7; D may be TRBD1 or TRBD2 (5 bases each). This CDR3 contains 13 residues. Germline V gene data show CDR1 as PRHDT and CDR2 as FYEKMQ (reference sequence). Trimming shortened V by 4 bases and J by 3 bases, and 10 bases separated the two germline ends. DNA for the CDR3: TGTGCCAGCAGCTCCGGGACCCTCTACGAGCAGTACTTC. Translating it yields CASSSGTLYEQYF.

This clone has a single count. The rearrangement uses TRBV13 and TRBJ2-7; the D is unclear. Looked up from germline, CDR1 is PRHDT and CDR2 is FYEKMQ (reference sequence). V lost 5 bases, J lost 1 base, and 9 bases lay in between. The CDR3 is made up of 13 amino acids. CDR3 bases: TGTGCCAGCAGCGGTGGGGTATCCTACGAGCAGTACTTC. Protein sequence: CASSGGVSYEQYF. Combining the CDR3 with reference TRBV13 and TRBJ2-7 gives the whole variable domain AAGVIQSPRHLIKEKRETATLKCYPIPRHDTVYWYQQGPGQDPQFLISFYEKMQSDKGSIPDRFSAQQFSDYHSELNMSSLELGDSALYFCASSGGVSYEQYFGPGTRLTVT.

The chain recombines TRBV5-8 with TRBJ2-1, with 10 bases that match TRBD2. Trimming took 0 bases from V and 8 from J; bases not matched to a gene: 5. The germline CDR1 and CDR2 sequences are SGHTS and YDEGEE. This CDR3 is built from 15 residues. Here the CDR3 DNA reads TGTGCCAGCAGCTTGGGAGCGGGAGGGCCCTATGAGCAGTTCTTC. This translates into CASSLGAGGPYEQFF.